The source of this TCR beta chain is a study of blood T cell repertoires in COVID-19. Study-level information: The United States, Italy and Spain supplied acute and convalescent COVID-19 samples.

The CDR3 is 15 amino acids. CDR1 and CDR2 (germline): MGHRA, YSYEKL. V gave up 0 bases and J gave up 1 base, with 9 bases separating them. Measured with immunoSEQ multiplex PCR; TCRdb has only the in-frame clones, and not every one. The repertoire consists of roughly 200,000 clones, with around 90% occurring once and the leading ten covering around a tenth. The cohort comprised adults aged roughly 18 to 100 years residing in about two dozen US areas. Researchers sorted participants into cohorts using their self-reported clinical history. This clonotype was sampled from a man between 18 and 29 years old with acute COVID-19. Sequencing input: PBMCs or T cells enriched from blood (not recorded which). The chain has TRBV4-1 and TRBJ1-1, with a weak D call TRBD1 (6 bases). This chain's CDR3 is CASSQDPRGNTEAFF. CDR3 DNA sequence: TGCGCCAGCAGCCAAGACCCCAGGGGGAACACTGAAGCTTTCTTT.